The clone carrying this T cell receptor beta chain was counted a single time. One junction end does not reproduce the germline sequence, and a read error may be involved. The sample is drawn from a study of blood T cell repertoires in COVID-19. Study overall: The origin of the acute and convalescent COVID-19 samples was the United States, Italy and Spain.

Original analysis: Reference gene primers were amplified, and this amplification served to estimate nucleated cell counts. Profiled with immunoSEQ multiplex PCR; TCRdb holds only in-frame clones, not every one. V and J calls and clone size are copied from that table; D and trimming were computed from the DNA. Among 62,000 or so clones, around 86% were seen once, and the ten largest hold about 1.5%. Sequenced material: peripheral blood. This TCR derives from a woman aged 55-69 years with acute or convalescent COVID-19.

In DNA, the CDR3 is TGTGCTAGCAGCTTAGACAGGGGGAACACCGGGGAGCTGTTTTTT. Residues: CASSLDRGNTGELFF. J is TRBJ2-2 and V is TRBV7-7, with 8 positions matching TRBD1. The CDR3 has 15 amino acids. CDR1 is SSHAT, CDR2 FNYEAQ, per germline (reference sequence).